This TCR beta chain was found in a study of CD8+ T cells in alopecia areata (dated by TCRdb to the late 2010s). Study-wide context: In both human patients and the C3H/HeJ mouse model, the study applied high-throughput TCRbeta sequencing to look at T cell clonal expansion in alopecia areata. Scalp clonality was compared among normal scalp (n=4), patchy alopecia areata scalp (n=8), and alopecia totalis/universalis scalp (n=8). The RNA source kit depended on sample type: the PAXgene miRNA kit for fixed scalp, the miRNeasy kit for PBMCs, and the RNeasy kit for mouse skin. Scalp tissue and sorted CD4+ and CD8+ peripheral blood T cells from patchy and totalis/universalis alopecia areata patients and from healthy controls were covered by human TCRbeta sequencing. Amplification of TCRbeta CDR3 regions was done by immunoSEQ multiplex PCR using 35 Vbeta forward primers and 13 Jbeta reverse primers.

In about five patients from the biomarker study, CD4+ cells were sorted further to obtain CD25+CD127- cells. From alopecia areata patients, peripheral blood was collected along with lesional scalp punch biopsies. PBMCs were separated by density centrifugation and stained for CD3, CD4 and CD8, after which CD4+ and CD8+ T cells were sorted on a FACSAria. As part of a multicenter biomarker study, untreated alopecia areata patients were recruited. Receptor amplification or capture employed the immunoSEQ multiplex PCR assay. RNA was extracted from all samples and reverse transcribed into cDNA as template for TCR sequencing. SuperScript III was used for first-strand cDNA synthesis, primed with a 2:1 mix of oligo-dT and random hexamers. A synthetic immune receptor repertoire was used to gauge amplification bias, and whatever bias remained was removed computationally. Under the source paper's analysis protocol: Raw reads were preprocessed for error removal, and CDR3 was defined according to IMGT conventions as running from the conserved cysteine to phenylalanine. Clonality was computed by normalizing Shannon entropy by log2 of the number of productive unique TCRs and subtracting the result from 1. Whether each scalp clone was CD4 or CD8 was inferred by checking scalp TCRbeta sequences against the CD4 and CD8 repertoires from sorted blood. Here the immuneACCESS table is served through TCRdb, limited to in-frame sequences with V and J called. Missing clones are a known gap in these copies; in checked studies unresolved V genes cover under half, and the rest lacks a known reason. That table is the source of V, J and clone size, and D and trimming were worked out from the DNA. This sample lists 7,000 to 8,000 clones; 60% to 85% were detected once. The ten largest clonotypes hold around 2.5% of the sample.

From V the trimming removes 6 bases and from J it removes 5 bases, while the gene matches leave 4 bases of the junction unaccounted for. The CDR3 holds 13 amino acids from the cysteine to the phenylalanine. This entry keeps only the CDR3 DNA: 39 bases, framed from base 1. The germline V gene specifies SGHRS as CDR1 and YFSETQ as CDR2. Study-level results and caveats: Shared TCR sequences between patients were less evident than in mice, which may be partly attributable to HLA diversity in the patient population. Lesional scalp, especially in alopecia totalis/universalis, showed higher clonality and more expanded CD8+ clones than normal scalp, suggesting antigenic drive. Resident alphabeta T cells in normal human skin are also sequenced, complicating scalp TCR repertoire analysis, unlike mouse skin dominated by gammadelta T cells.

This clone was seen a single time. Its antigen remains undetermined. Per-base qualities were not stored, and no clone one base away is much larger. The sequence links TRBV5-1 to TRBJ2-7; TRBD2 fits 11 bases in the junction. The material sequenced was CD4+ Tregs sorted from blood. The TCR sequence derives from a human donor with alopecia areata. The DNA is as follows: TGCGCCAGCACGGGACTAGCGGAGAACGAGCAGTACTTC. This sequence encodes CASTGLAENEQYF.